This TCR beta chain is drawn from a study of lymphopenia after photon versus proton radiotherapy. The protocol was immunoSEQ multiplex PCR, while the TCRdb copy is restricted to in-frame clones and leaves out a portion. The sample carries roughly 18,000 clones, 70% to 90% recorded once. Germline V gives CDR1 LGHNA, CDR2 YSLEER. The trim removed 0 bases at V and 4 bases at J, leaving 5 bases unmatched. The CDR3 runs to 16 residues. This sequence joins TRBV4-3 and TRBJ1-2, with 10 nucleotides matching TRBD1. The sequence was collected from a woman between 50 and 59 years old with pancreatic cancer. Sequences were derived from peripheral blood, sampled from a patient treated with photon-based radiotherapy. The CDR3 sequence is CASSQERGQGTYGYTF. The CDR3 DNA reads TGCGCCAGCAGCCAAGAAAGGGGACAGGGGACCTATGGCTACACCTTC.